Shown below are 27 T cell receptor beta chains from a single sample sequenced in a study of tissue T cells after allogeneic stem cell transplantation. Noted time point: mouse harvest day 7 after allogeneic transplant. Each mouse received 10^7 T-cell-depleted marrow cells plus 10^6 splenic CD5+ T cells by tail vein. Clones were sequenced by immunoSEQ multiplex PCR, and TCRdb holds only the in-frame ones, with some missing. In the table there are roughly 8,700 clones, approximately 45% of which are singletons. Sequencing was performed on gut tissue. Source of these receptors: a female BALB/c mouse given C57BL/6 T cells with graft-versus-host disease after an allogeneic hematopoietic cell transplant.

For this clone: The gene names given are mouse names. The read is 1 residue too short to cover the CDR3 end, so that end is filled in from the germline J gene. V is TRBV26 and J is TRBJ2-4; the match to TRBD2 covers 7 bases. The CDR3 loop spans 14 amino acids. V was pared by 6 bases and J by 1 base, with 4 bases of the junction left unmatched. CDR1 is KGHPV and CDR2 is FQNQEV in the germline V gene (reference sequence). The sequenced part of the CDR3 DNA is TGTGCCAGCAGCCCTGACTGGGGTCAAAACACCTTGTAC. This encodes CASSPDWGQNTLY. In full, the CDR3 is CASSPDWGQNTLYF.

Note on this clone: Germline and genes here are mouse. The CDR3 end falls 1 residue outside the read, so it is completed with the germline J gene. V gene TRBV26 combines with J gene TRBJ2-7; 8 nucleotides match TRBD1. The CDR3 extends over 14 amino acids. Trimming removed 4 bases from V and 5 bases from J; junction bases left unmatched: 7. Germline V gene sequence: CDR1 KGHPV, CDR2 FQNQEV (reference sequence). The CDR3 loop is CASSRQGARDEQYF. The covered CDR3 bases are TGTGCCAGCAGTCGTCAGGGGGCGCGAGATGAACAGTAC.

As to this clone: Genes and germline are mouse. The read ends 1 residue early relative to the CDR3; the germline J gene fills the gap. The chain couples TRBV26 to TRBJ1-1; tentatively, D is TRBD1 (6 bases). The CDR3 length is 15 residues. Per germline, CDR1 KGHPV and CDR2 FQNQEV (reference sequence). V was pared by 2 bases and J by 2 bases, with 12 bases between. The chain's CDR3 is CASSLAGAPNTEVFF. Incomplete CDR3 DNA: TGTGCCAGCAGTCTGGCGGGGGCCCCCAACACAGAAGTCTTC.

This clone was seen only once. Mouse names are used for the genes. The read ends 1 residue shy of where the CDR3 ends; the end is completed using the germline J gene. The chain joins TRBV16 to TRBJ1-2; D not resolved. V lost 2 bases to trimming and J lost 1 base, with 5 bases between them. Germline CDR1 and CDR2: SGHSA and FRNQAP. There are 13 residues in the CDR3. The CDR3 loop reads CASSLRRNSDYTF. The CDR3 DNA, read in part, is TGTGCAAGCAGCTTACGCAGAAACTCCGACTACACC.

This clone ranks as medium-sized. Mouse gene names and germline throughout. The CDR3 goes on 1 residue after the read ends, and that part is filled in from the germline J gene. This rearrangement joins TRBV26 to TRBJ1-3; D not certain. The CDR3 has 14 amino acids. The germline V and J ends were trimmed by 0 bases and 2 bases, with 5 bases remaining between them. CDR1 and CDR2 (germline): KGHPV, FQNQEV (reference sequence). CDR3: CASSLSGTGNTLYF. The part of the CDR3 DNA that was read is TGTGCCAGCAGTCTGTCCGGGACTGGAAATACGCTCTAT.

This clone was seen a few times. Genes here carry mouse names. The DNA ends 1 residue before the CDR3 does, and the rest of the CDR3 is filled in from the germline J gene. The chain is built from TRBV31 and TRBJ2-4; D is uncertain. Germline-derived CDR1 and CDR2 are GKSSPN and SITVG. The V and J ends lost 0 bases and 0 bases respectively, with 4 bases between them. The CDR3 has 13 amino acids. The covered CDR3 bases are TGTGCCTGGAGTCTGGGAAGTCAAAACACCTTGTAC. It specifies CAWSLGSQNTLY. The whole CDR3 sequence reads CAWSLGSQNTLYF.

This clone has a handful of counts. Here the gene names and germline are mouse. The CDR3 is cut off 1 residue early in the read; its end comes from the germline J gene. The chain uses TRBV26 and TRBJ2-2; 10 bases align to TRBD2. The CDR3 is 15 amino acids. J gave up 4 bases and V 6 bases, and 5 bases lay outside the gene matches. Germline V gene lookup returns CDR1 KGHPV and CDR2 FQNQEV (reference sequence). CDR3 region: CASSLDWGSTGQLYF. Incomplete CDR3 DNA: TGTGCCAGCAGCCTGGACTGGGGGTCCACCGGGCAGCTCTAC.

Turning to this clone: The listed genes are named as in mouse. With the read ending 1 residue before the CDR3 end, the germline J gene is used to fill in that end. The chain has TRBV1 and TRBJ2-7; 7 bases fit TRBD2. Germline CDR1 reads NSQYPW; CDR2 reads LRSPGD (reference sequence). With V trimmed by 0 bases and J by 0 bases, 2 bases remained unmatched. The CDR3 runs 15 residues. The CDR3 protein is CTCSADGGSSYEQYF. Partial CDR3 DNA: TGCACCTGCAGTGCAGATGGGGGGAGCTCCTATGAACAGTAC.

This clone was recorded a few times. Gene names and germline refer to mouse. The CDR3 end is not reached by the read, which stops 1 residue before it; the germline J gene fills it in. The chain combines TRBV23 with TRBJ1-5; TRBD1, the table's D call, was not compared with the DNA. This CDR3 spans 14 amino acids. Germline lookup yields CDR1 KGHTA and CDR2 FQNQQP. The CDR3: CSSSETVNNQAPLF. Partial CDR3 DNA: TGCTCCAGCAGTGAGACAGTTAACAACCAGGCTCCGCTT. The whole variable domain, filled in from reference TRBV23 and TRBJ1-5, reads DAAVTQKPRYLIKMKGQEAEMKCIPEKGHTAVFWYQQKQSKELKFLIYFQNQQPLDQIDMVKERFSAVCPSSSLCSLGIRTCEAEDSALYLCSSSETVNNQAPLFGEGTRLSVL.

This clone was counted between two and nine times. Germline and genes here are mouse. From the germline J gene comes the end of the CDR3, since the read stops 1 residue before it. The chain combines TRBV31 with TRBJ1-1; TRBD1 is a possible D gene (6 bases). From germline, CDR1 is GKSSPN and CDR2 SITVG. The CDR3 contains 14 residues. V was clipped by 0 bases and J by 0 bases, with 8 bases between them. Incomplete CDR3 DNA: TGTGCCTGGAGTCTACAGGGTACAAACACAGAAGTCTTC. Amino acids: CAWSLQGTNTEVF. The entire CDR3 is CAWSLQGTNTEVFF.

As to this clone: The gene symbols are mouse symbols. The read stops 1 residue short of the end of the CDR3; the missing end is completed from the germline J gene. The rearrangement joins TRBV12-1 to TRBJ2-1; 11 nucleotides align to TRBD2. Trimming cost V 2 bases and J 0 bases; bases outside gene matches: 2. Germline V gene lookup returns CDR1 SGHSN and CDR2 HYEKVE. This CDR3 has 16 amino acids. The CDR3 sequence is CASSRTGGHNYAEQFF. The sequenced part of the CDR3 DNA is TGTGCCAGCTCTCGGACTGGGGGGCATAACTATGCTGAGCAGTTC.

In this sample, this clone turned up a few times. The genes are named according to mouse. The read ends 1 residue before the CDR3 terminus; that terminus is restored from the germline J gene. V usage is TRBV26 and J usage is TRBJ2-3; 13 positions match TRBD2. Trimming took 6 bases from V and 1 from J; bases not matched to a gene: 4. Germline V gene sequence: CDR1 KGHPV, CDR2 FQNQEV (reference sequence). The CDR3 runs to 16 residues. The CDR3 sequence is CASRGDWGGGAETLYF. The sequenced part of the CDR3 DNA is TGTGCCAGCAGAGGGGACTGGGGGGGTGGTGCAGAAACGCTGTAT.

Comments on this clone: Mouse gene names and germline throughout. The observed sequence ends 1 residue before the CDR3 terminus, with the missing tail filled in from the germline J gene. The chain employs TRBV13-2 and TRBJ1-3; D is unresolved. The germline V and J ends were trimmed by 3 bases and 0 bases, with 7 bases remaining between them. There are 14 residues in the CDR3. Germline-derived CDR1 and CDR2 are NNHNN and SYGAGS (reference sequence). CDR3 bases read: TGTGCCAGCGGTGGGAAGGGTTCTGGAAATACGCTCTAT. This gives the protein CASGGKGSGNTLY. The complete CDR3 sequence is CASGGKGSGNTLYF.

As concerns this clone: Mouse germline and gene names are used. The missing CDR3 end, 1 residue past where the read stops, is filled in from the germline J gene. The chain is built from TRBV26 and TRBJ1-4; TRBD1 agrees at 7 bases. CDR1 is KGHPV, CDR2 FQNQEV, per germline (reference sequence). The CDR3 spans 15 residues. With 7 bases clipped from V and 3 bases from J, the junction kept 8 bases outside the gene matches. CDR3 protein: CASTMTGKANERLFF. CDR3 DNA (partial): TGTGCCAGCACCATGACAGGGAAGGCCAACGAAAGATTATTT.

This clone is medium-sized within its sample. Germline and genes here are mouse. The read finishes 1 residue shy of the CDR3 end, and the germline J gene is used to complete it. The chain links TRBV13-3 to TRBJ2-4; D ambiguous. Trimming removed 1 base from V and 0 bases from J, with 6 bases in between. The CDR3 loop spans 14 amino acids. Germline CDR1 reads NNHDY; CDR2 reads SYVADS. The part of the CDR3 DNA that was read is TGTGCCAGCAGTGATCGGGGTAGTCAAAACACCTTGTAC. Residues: CASSDRGSQNTLY. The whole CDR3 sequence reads CASSDRGSQNTLYF.

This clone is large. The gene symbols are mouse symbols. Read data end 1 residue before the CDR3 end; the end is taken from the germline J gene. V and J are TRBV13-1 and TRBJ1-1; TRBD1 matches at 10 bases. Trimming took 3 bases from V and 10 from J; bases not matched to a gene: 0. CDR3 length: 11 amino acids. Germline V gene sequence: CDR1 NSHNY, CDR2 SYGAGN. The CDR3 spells CASSGDRGVFF. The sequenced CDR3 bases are TGTGCCAGCAGTGGGGACAGGGGAGTCTTC.

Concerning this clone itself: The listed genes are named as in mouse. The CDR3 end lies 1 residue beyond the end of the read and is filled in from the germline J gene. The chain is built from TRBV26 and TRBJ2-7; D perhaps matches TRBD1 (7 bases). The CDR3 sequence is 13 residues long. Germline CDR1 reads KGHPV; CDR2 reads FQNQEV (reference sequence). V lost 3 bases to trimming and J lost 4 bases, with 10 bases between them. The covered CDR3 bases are TGTGCCAGCAGTCTTCAGGGGGGTTATGAACAGTAC. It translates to CASSLQGGYEQY. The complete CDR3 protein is CASSLQGGYEQYF. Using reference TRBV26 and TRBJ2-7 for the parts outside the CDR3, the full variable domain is NSKVIQTPRYLVKGQGQKAKMRCIPEKGHPVVFWYQQNKNNEFKFLINFQNQEVLQQIDMTEKRFSAECPSNSPCSLEIQSSEAGDSALYLCASSLQGGYEQYFGPGTRLTVL.

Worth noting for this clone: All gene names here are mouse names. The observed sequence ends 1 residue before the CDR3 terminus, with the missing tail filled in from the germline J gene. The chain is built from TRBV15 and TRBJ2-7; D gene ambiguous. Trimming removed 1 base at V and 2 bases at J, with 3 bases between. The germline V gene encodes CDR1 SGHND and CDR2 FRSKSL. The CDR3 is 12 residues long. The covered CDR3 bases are TGTGCCAGCAGTTTAGGGCCCTATGAACAGTAC. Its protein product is CASSLGPYEQY. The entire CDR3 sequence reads CASSLGPYEQYF. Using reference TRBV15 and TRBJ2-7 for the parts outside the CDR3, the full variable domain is DAGVTQTPRHEVAEKGQTIILKCEPVSGHNDLFWYRQTKIQGLELLSYFRSKSLMEDGGAFKDRFKAEMLNSSFSTLKIQPTEPKDSAVYLCASSLGPYEQYFGPGTRLTVL.

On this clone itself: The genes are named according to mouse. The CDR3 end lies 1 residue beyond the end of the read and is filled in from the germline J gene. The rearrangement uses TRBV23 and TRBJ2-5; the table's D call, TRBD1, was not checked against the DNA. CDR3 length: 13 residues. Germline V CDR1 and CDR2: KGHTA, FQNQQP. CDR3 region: CSSSLGTQDTQYF. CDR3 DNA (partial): TGCTCCAGCAGTCTGGGGACACAAGACACCCAGTAC.

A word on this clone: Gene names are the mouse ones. The CDR3 sequence is CASSDRGGHSDYTF. Incomplete CDR3 DNA: TGTGCCAGCAGTGATCGGGGGGGGCACTCCGACTACACC. The chain recombines TRBV13-3 with TRBJ1-2; weak D call: TRBD1 (6 bases). The CDR3 is cut off 1 residue early in the read; its end comes from the germline J gene. V was clipped by 1 base and J by 3 bases, with 10 bases between them. Germline loops: CDR1 NNHDY, CDR2 SYVADS. The CDR3 is made up of 14 amino acids.

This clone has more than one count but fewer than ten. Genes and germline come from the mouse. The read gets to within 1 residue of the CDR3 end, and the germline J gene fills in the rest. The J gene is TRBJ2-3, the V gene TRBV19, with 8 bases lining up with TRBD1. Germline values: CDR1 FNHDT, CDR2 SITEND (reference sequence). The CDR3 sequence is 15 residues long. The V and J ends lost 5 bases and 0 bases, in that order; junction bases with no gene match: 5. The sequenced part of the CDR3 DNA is TGTGCCAGCAGGAGGACAGGGAGGAGTGCAGAAACGCTGTAT. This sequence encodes CASRRTGRSAETLY. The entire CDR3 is CASRRTGRSAETLYF.

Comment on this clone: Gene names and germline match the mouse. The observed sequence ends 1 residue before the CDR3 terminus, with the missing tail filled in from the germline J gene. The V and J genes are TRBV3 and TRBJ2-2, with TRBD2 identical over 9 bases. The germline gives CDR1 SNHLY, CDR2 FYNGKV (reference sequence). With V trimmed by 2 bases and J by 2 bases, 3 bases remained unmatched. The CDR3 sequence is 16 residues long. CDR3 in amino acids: CASSLSGLGNTGQLYF. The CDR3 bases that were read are TGTGCCAGCAGCTTATCAGGACTGGGGAACACCGGGCAGCTCTAC.

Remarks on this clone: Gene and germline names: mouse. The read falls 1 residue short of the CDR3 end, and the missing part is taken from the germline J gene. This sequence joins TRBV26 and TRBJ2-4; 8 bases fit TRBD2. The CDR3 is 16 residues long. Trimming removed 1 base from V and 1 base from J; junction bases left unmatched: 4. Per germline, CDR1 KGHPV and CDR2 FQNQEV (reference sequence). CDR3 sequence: CASSLFGGGGQNTLYF. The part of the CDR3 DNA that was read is TGTGCCAGCAGTCTGTTTGGGGGGGGAGGTCAAAACACCTTGTAC.

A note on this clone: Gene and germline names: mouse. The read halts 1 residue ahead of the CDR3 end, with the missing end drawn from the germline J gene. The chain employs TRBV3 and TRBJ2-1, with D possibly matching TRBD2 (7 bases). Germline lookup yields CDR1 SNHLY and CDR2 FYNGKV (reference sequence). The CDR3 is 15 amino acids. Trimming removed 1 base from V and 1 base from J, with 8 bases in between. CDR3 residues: CASSLGGANYAEQFF. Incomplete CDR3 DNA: TGTGCCAGCAGCTTAGGGGGGGCGAACTATGCTGAGCAGTTC.

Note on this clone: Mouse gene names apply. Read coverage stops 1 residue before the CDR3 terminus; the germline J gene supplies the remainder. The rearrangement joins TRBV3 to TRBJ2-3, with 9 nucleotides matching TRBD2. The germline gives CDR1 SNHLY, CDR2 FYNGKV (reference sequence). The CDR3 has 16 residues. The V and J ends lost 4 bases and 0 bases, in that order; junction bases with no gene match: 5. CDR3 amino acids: CASSSRLGDSAETLYF. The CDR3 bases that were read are TGTGCCAGCAGCTCCCGACTGGGGGATAGTGCAGAAACGCTGTAT. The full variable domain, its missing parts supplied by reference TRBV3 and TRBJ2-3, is GPKVLQIPSHQIIDMGQMVTLNCDPVSNHLYFYWYKQILGQQMEFLVNFYNGKVMEKSKLFKDQFSVERPDGSYFTLKIQPTALEDSAVYFCASSSRLGDSAETLYFGSGTRLTVL.

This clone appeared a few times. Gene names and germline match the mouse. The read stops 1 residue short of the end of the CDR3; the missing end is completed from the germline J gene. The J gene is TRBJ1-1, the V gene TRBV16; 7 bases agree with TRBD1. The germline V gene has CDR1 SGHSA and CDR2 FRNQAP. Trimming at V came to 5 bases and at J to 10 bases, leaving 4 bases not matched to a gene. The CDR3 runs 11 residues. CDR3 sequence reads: CASSTGVGVFF. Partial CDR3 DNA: TGTGCAAGCAGCACAGGGGTAGGAGTCTTC. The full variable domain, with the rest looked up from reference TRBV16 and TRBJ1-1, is NAGVIQTPRHKVTGKGQEATLWCEPISGHSAVFWYRQTIVQGLEFLTYFRNQAPIDDSGMPKERFSAQMPNQSHSTLKIQSTQPQDSAVYLCASSTGVGVFFGKGTRLTVV.

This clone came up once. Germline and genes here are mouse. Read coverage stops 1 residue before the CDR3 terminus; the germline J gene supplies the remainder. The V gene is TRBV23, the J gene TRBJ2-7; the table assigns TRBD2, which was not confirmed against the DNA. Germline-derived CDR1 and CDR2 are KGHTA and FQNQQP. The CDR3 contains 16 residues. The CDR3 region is CSSSQGAGGVSYEQYF. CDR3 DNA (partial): TGCTCCAGCAGTCAAGGGGCTGGGGGGGTCTCCTATGAACAGTAC.